This TCR beta chain was identified in a study of shared clonotypes between healthy human individuals. Several immunoSEQ 96-well plates shared each subset's DNA, each plate a replicate. TCRdb's table, derived via immunoSEQ multiplex PCR, lists solely in-frame clones and lacks some. The sample has roughly 2 million clones, just under 95% seen once. Naive CD8 cells comprised CD45RO-negative, CCR7-positively selected cells, excluding terminally differentiated effector memory CD45RA+ cells. The clonotype was recovered from a man between 18 and 29 years old in good health. The material sequenced was naive CD8+ T cells sorted from blood.

The CDR3 DNA is TGTGCCAGCACCGGCTTAGGGACAGGGGAGGAGCCCCAGCATTTT. Its protein product is CASTGLGTGEEPQHF. This chain uses TRBV7-9 with TRBJ1-5; TRBD1 matches at 10 bases. CDR1 is SEHNR, CDR2 FQNEAQ, per germline (reference sequence). This CDR3 is built from 15 residues. V shed 7 bases and J 8 bases; nucleotides not matched to a gene: 11.